A selection of T cell receptor beta chains follows, all from one sample in a study of blood T cell repertoires in COVID-19. Repertoires were generated with immunoSEQ multiplex PCR, while TCRdb's copy carries only in-frame clones and drops some. Of tens of thousands of clones listed, around 83% are singletons. Input material: peripheral blood. The receptors stem from a man aged 50 to 60 with acute or convalescent COVID-19. CDR3s include the opening cysteine and the closing phenylalanine or tryptophan. The D gene is left open where the match is weak. The size field is filled for only some rows; it gives once, few, many or a size class.

-,TRBD2,TRBV10-1,16,TRBJ2-1,TGCGCCAGCAGTGAGTCTCGGGGACTAGCCGGGAATGAGCAGTTCTTC,CASSESRGLAGNEQFF
-,-,TRBV5-5,17,TRBJ2-7,TGTGCCAGCAGCTTGTATGCCAGAGGGGGAGGGGCCTACGAGCAGTACTTC,CASSLYARGGGAYEQYF
-,-,TRBV7-9,16,TRBJ2-5,TGTGCCAGCAGCCCCGGGACGGGAGACTACCAAGAGACCCAGTACTTC,CASSPGTGDYQETQYF
-,TRBD1,TRBV7-7,15,TRBJ2-2,TGTGCTAGCAGCTCGGGACAGGGGGGTTCCGGGGAGCTGTTTTTT,CASSSGQGGSGELFF
-,-,TRBV5-1,13,TRBJ1-3,TGCGCCAGCACCACAGGGAACGGAAACACCATATATTTT,CASTTGNGNTIYF
once,TRBD2,TRBV24-1,15,TRBJ2-3,TGTGCCACCAGTGAACTAGCGGGAGGGCCTAGTACGCAGTATTTT,CATSELAGGPSTQYF
-,-,TRBV25-1,12,TRBJ1-2,TGTGCCAGCAGTGAAACAGGGCTTGGCTACACCTTC,CASSETGLGYTF
-,TRBD2,TRBV7-9,16,TRBJ2-3,TGTGCCAGCAGCCCCGGACTAGCGGGATTAGCAGATACGCAGTATTTT,CASSPGLAGLADTQYF
-,-,TRBV25-1,17,TRBJ1-6,TGTGCCAGCTCAGGGTTTGTTAGTGACTCCTATAATTCACCCCTCCACTTT,CASSGFVSDSYNSPLHF
-,-,TRBV6-5,16,TRBJ2-3,TGTGCCAGCAGTTACTCGATAACAGGGATCACAGATACGCAGTATTTT,CASSYSITGITDTQYF
-,-,TRBV28,15,TRBJ1-1,TGTGCCAGCAGCCGGGGGGGAGACGGGAACACTGAAGCTTTCTTT,CASSRGGDGNTEAFF
-,TRBD2,TRBV5-1,15,TRBJ2-5,TGCGCCAGCAGCTACTCGGAGAGCGGGGTAGGAACCCAGTACTTC,CASSYSESGVGTQYF
-,TRBD1,TRBV11-2,18,TRBJ2-6,TGTGCCAGCAGCTCCTTGGGGGACAGTACGACTGAGGCCAACGTCCTGACTTTC,CASSSLGDSTTEANVLTF
-,-,TRBV6-1,19,TRBJ1-6,TGTGCCAGCAGTGAGAACAGGTTAAGACAAGCTCTTTATAATTCACCCCTCCACTTT,CASSENRLRQALYNSPLHF
once,-,TRBV6-5,14,TRBJ1-1,TGTGCCAGCAAAGAGGGACACTTGAACACTGAAGCTTTCTTT,CASKEGHLNTEAFF
-,-,TRBV10-3,14,TRBJ1-2,TGTGCCATCAGTCCCTTTTTGACAGCGTATGGCTACACCTTC,CAISPFLTAYGYTF
-,TRBD2,TRBV7-8,15,TRBJ2-7,TGTGCCAGCAGCAACGGACTAGCGGGAGAGTACGAGCAGTACTTC,CASSNGLAGEYEQYF
-,TRBD2,TRBV6-4,16,TRBJ2-3,TGTGCCAGCAGTGACGGCTTGACCTTGGGAGGGGATACGCAGTATTTT,CASSDGLTLGGDTQYF
-,TRBD1,TRBV7-7,14,TRBJ2-2,TGTGCTAGCAGCCAGACAGGGTCATCCGGGGAGCTGTTTTTT,CASSQTGSSGELFF
-,-,TRBV6-5,14,TRBJ1-2,TGTGCCAGCAGGGCCCTGGGGGGGATGGATGGCTACACCTTC,CASRALGGMDGYTF
-,TRBD2,TRBV28,15,TRBJ2-7,TGTGCCAGCAGCTTACTAGCGGAGAGCTCCTACGAGCAGTACTTC,CASSLLAESSYEQYF
-,TRBD2,TRBV5-1,15,TRBJ2-2,TGCGCCAGCAGCCCCGGGACTACTGACACCGGGGAGCTGTTTTTT,CASSPGTTDTGELFF
-,TRBD1,TRBV11-2,16,TRBJ2-7,TGTGCCAGCAGCTTAGATCGGGTCAGGGGGACCTACGAGCAGTACTTC,CASSLDRVRGTYEQYF
-,-,TRBV3-1/TRBV3-2,15,TRBJ2-7,TGTGCCAGCAGCCAAGGACAGGGTGGAGGGTACGAGCAGTACTTC,CASSQGQGGGYEQYF
once,-,TRBV2,14,TRBJ2-7,TGTGCCATCCCCGGAGGGGGCGGCGGGTACGAGCAGTACTTC,CAIPGGGGGYEQYF